This T cell receptor beta chain was recorded in a study of cytomegalovirus exposure and HLA in healthy donors. Study outcomes and limitations: A later analysis linked 15,000 to 20,000 TCR beta sequences to HLA alleles at 0.05 false discovery rate. Solely CMV serostatus was available to characterize immune exposure.

In regard to this clone: Its antigen is undetermined.

13 Jbeta primers and 60 Vbeta primers were used for the PCR. Assay: immunoSEQ multiplex PCR; the TCRdb copy retains only in-frame clones and omits some. The sample lists about 140,000 clones; approximately 80% were seen once. V was cut by 3 bases and J by 3 bases, with 9 bases left in between. The CDR3 totals 13 residues. CDR1 MDHEN and CDR2 SYDVKM come from the germline V gene. The chain combines TRBV28 with TRBJ2-7, with D tentatively TRBD1 (5 bases). Material for sequencing was PBMCs. This receptor was obtained from a man aged 25 to 40 in good health and CMV-seronegative. CDR3 region: CASSFQGDYEQYF. For the CDR3, the DNA is TGTGCCAGCAGTTTCCAGGGTGACTACGAGCAGTACTTC.